The 25 T cell receptor beta chains listed next were all sequenced from one sample in a study of cytomegalovirus exposure and HLA in healthy donors. Clones were sequenced by immunoSEQ multiplex PCR, and TCRdb holds only the in-frame ones, with some missing. The sample holds more than 100,000 clones, around 89% seen once. Sample: PBMCs. Every receptor here comes from a woman between 18 and 29 years old in good health and CMV-seropositive.

The chain carries TRBV7-2 and TRBJ2-3; 12 positions agree with TRBD2. Germline values: CDR1 SGHTA, CDR2 FQGNSA. CDR3 length: 16 residues. The V segment lost 1 base and the J segment 8 bases; nucleotides outside the gene matches: 7. The chain's CDR3 is CASSLVPSGRGGTQYF. As DNA, the CDR3 is TGTGCCAGCAGCTTAGTGCCTAGCGGGAGGGGGGGTACGCAGTATTTT.

This chain joins TRBV11-3 and TRBJ2-1, with D perhaps matching TRBD1 (6 bases). CDR1 is SGHNT and CDR2 is YENEEA in the germline V gene. The CDR3 length is 14 residues. V was clipped by 7 bases and J by 10 bases, with 20 bases between them. The CDR3 DNA reads TGTGCCAGCAACGGCTTTTCGACAGGTAGAGAGCAGTTCTTC. This sequence encodes CASNGFSTGREQFF.

The CDR3 DNA follows: TGTGCCAGCAGTTTAAGGGGGCAAGAGACCCAGTACTTC. This gives the protein CASSLRGQETQYF. The V gene is TRBV28, the J gene TRBJ2-5; perhaps TRBD1 as D (6 bases). There are 13 residues in the CDR3. Per the germline V gene, CDR1 is MDHEN and CDR2 is SYDVKM. V gave up 2 bases and J gave up 2 bases, with 6 bases separating them.

The rearrangement links TRBV9 to TRBJ2-1; 7 nucleotides match TRBD2. This CDR3 is 16 amino acids long. J was trimmed by 0 bases and V by 2 bases; bases with no gene match: 5. The germline V gene has CDR1 SGDLS and CDR2 YYNGEE. The CDR3 bases are TGTGCCAGCAGCGTGACAGCGGGGAGCTCCTACAATGAGCAGTTCTTC. The encoded protein is CASSVTAGSSYNEQFF.

A single count supports this clone. The gene calls are TRBV18 and TRBJ1-1; no reliable D call. The CDR3 is 13 amino acids. Germline CDR1 KGHSH, CDR2 LQKENI. The V end was cut by 4 bases, the J end by 1 base, with 7 bases between. In DNA form, the CDR3 reads TGTGCCAGCTCACAAACAGAGAACACTGAAGCTTTCTTT. It specifies CASSQTENTEAFF.

This clone was recorded only once. V and J are TRBV7-9 and TRBJ1-1, with a weak D call TRBD1 (5 bases). V was shortened by 7 bases and J by 5 bases, with 20 bases between the two germline ends. The CDR3 runs to 15 residues. Germline V gene sequence: CDR1 SEHNR, CDR2 FQNEAQ (reference sequence). The CDR3 protein is CASNQPGGGGTEAFF. The CDR3 DNA sequence: TGTGCCAGCAACCAACCGGGGGGTGGAGGAACTGAAGCTTTCTTT. Together with reference TRBV7-9 and TRBJ1-1, the CDR3 gives the full variable domain: DTGVSQNPRHKITKRGQNVTFRCDPISEHNRLYWYRQTLGQGPEFLTYFQNEAQLEKSRLLSDRFSAERPKGSFSTLEIQRTEQGDSAMYLCASNQPGGGGTEAFFGQGTRLTVV.

V is TRBV2 and J is TRBJ1-1; no clear D gene. This CDR3 is built from 14 residues. Per the germline V gene, CDR1 is SNHLY and CDR2 is FYNNEI. V gave up 4 bases and J gave up 1 base, with 10 bases separating them. CDR3 region: CASSVSLANTEAFF. CDR3 DNA sequence: TGTGCCAGCAGTGTAAGTTTGGCGAACACTGAAGCTTTCTTT.

The chain links TRBV7-3 to TRBJ2-5; 7 positions match TRBD1. From germline, CDR1 is SGHTA and CDR2 FQGTGA. This CDR3 has 13 amino acids. V was pared by 5 bases and J by 3 bases, with 3 bases of the junction left unmatched. The CDR3 region has the DNA TGTGCCAGCAGCAACACAGGGGAAGAGACCCAGTACTTC. This encodes CASSNTGEETQYF.

This sequence joins TRBV6-6 and TRBJ2-7, with 8 bases matching TRBD1. V lost 5 bases to trimming and J lost 1 base; unmatched junction nucleotides: 7. Per the germline V gene, CDR1 is MNHNY and CDR2 is SVGAGI (reference sequence). The CDR3 is made up of 15 amino acids. DNA for the CDR3: TGTGCCAGCAGTAGGACAGGGCTTGGTTCCTACGAGCAGTACTTC. It specifies CASSRTGLGSYEQYF.

The chain is built from TRBV5-4 and TRBJ1-2; D is unclear. The CDR3 spans 13 residues. The germline gives CDR1 SGHNT, CDR2 YYREEE (reference sequence). V was clipped by 0 bases and J by 6 bases, with 9 bases between them. The chain's CDR3 is CASSLGQFHGYTF. In nucleotides, the CDR3 is TGTGCCAGCAGCTTGGGTCAGTTTCATGGCTACACCTTC.

V gene TRBV27 combines with J gene TRBJ1-5; D uncertain. Trimming removed 6 bases at V and 0 bases at J, with 18 bases between. Germline CDR1 reads MNHEY; CDR2 reads SMNVEV (reference sequence). CDR3 length: 17 amino acids. As DNA, the CDR3 is TGTGCCAGCAGCCTCCGAAAACAGTTCAATAGCAATCAGCCCCAGCATTTT. This translates into CASSLRKQFNSNQPQHF.

The V call is TRBV18, the J call TRBJ1-2, with 8 bases fitting TRBD1. The CDR3 is made up of 15 amino acids. Per the germline V gene, CDR1 is KGHSH and CDR2 is LQKENI. J gave up 2 bases and V 3 bases, and 5 bases lay outside the gene matches. The CDR3 nucleotides are TGTGCCAGCTCACCTAGGGACAGGACGAACTATGGCTACACCTTC. Its translation is CASSPRDRTNYGYTF.

The rearrangement joins TRBV13 to TRBJ2-7; a weak D match, TRBD2 (6 bases). The ends were cut back, 2 bases at V and 0 bases at J, with 14 bases in the middle. Germline-derived CDR1 and CDR2 are PRHDT and FYEKMQ (reference sequence). CDR3 length equals 16 residues. DNA of the CDR3: TGTGCCAGCAGCTTAATGGGGCTAGCGAACTCCTACGAGCAGTACTTC. This sequence encodes CASSLMGLANSYEQYF.

The V call is TRBV5-6, the J call TRBJ1-2; D uncertain. The V and J ends lost 4 bases and 7 bases respectively, with 11 bases between them. This CDR3 region has 12 residues. Per germline, CDR1 SGHDT and CDR2 YYEEEE. The CDR3 sequence: CASSLAGGGYTF. As DNA, the CDR3 is TGTGCCAGCAGCCTGGCTGGCGGTGGCTACACCTTC.

Here the CDR3 DNA reads TGTGCCTGGATCGGACAGGACCGAAACACCATATATTTT. Its translation: CAWIGQDRNTIYF. The chain joins TRBV30 to TRBJ1-3, with 7 bases that match TRBD1. V was pared by 4 bases and J by 5 bases, with 5 bases of the junction left unmatched. Germline V gene sequence: CDR1 GTSNPN, CDR2 SVGIG (reference sequence). CDR3 length equals 13 residues.

J is TRBJ2-7 and V is TRBV27; TRBD1 matches 7 bases. This CDR3 has 13 amino acids. V was clipped by 3 bases and J by 3 bases; unmatched bases: 2. CDR1 is MNHEY and CDR2 is SMNVEV in the germline V gene (reference sequence). The CDR3 loop is CASSLGTDYEQYF. CDR3 nucleotides: TGTGCCAGCAGTTTGGGGACAGACTACGAGCAGTACTTC.

This clone was seen more than once but under ten times. This chain joins TRBV7-3 and TRBJ2-7, with D perhaps TRBD2 (6 bases). Germline values: CDR1 SGHTA, CDR2 FQGTGA. The V end lost 2 bases, the J end lost 4 bases, and 9 bases lay between the germline ends. CDR3 size: 13 residues. CDR3 region: CASSLLAGYEQYF. The DNA for the CDR3 is TGTGCCAGCAGCTTATTGGCGGGGTACGAGCAGTACTTC.

This clone was recorded once. The chain couples TRBV19 to TRBJ1-1, with D unresolved. The V gene lost 4 bases and the J gene lost 7 bases, with 16 bases spanning the gap. This CDR3 region has 14 residues. The V gene's germline CDR1 is LNHDA and CDR2 SQIVND (reference sequence). Here the CDR3 reads CASSTTGSTHEAFF. DNA for the CDR3: TGTGCCAGTAGTACTACCGGGAGCACACATGAAGCTTTCTTT.

The rearrangement joins TRBV23-1 to TRBJ1-1, with D possibly being TRBD1 (6 bases). TRBV23-1 is an ORF, and what it does is uncertain. V was cut by 6 bases and J by 0 bases, with 23 bases left in between. The CDR3 is 18 residues long. The CDR3 DNA is TGCGCCAGCAGCACAGGGCCCACTCTGCGCTCCATGAACACTGAAGCTTTCTTT. It codes for CASSTGPTLRSMNTEAFF.

This clone was seen a handful of times. This chain connects TRBV19 to TRBJ2-1; TRBD1 matches at 7 bases. The J segment lost 6 bases and the V segment lost 5 bases, leaving 4 bases of the junction unmatched. The length of the CDR3 is 13 residues. Germline V lookup: CDR1 LNHDA, CDR2 SQIVND (reference sequence). CDR3 nucleotides: TGTGCCAGTAGTTCCTCAGGGGGCAATGAGCAGTTCTTC. Residues: CASSSSGGNEQFF.

J is TRBJ1-1 and V is TRBV9, with TRBD1 identical over 12 bases. The CDR3 is 16 amino acids. The V gene end was trimmed by 3 bases and the J gene end by 2 bases; junction bases not matched to a gene: 5. Germline CDR1 is SGDLS and CDR2 is YYNGEE. This CDR3 is CASSEGTGGLNTEAFF. Written as DNA, the CDR3 is TGTGCCAGCAGCGAGGGGACAGGGGGCCTCAACACTGAAGCTTTCTTT.

This clone was seen a handful of times. The V call is TRBV11-2, the J call TRBJ1-3; D call uncertain. The CDR3 extends over 13 amino acids. CDR1 is SGHAT and CDR2 is FQNNGV in the germline V gene. V was trimmed by 6 bases and J by 0 bases, leaving 6 bases between them. As DNA, the CDR3 is TGTGCCAGCAGACCGAGCTCTGGAAACACCATATATTTT. It yields the protein CASRPSSGNTIYF.

The chain employs TRBV5-6 and TRBJ1-5, with 7 bases fitting TRBD1. Looked up from germline, CDR1 is SGHDT and CDR2 is YYEEEE. There are 13 residues in the CDR3. Trimming took 4 bases from V and 7 from J; bases not matched to a gene: 5. The CDR3 spells CASSPQGRQPQHF. Written as DNA, the CDR3 is TGTGCCAGCAGCCCACAGGGGAGACAGCCCCAGCATTTT.

The DNA of the CDR3 is TGTGCCTGGAGTGTACATAAGGGGATAAGACAAGAGACCCAGTACTTC. Protein product: CAWSVHKGIRQETQYF. This sequence joins TRBV30 and TRBJ2-5, with a tentative D call TRBD1 (5 bases). Germline loops: CDR1 GTSNPN, CDR2 SVGIG (reference sequence). This CDR3 region has 16 residues. Trimming stripped 0 bases from V and 2 bases from J, with 16 bases between.

This chain uses TRBV7-3 with TRBJ2-7; 7 nucleotides match TRBD1. The CDR3 spans 15 residues. Germline V gene sequence: CDR1 SGHTA, CDR2 FQGTGA. The V segment lost 1 base and the J segment 2 bases; nucleotides outside the gene matches: 5. CDR3 DNA: TGTGCCAGCAGCTTAAAGGCAGGGGGTGCCTACGAGCAGTACTTC. Protein product: CASSLKAGGAYEQYF.